These 27 T cell receptor beta chains were all obtained from the same sample, sequenced in a study of cytomegalovirus exposure and HLA in healthy donors. With 60 Vbeta and 13 Jbeta primers, the PCR was carried out. The assay was immunoSEQ multiplex PCR, and TCRdb's table has in-frame clones only and misses some. This sample yields some 150,000 clones, of which roughly 80% are seen a single time; roughly 10% belongs to the top ten. Sequenced: PBMCs. The receptors here all came from a man aged 50-59 years in good health and CMV-seropositive.

V usage is TRBV21-1 and J usage is TRBJ2-3; the DNA was not used to check the table's D call, TRBD2. TRBV21-1 is an annotated pseudogene. The CDR3 sequence is 18 residues long. The CDR3 DNA reads as TGTGCCAGCAGCTTTGGAGGGACACGGGAGGGTAGCACAGATACGCAGTATTTT. This encodes CASSFGGTREGSTDTQYF.

J is TRBJ2-7 and V is TRBV11-2; tentatively, D is TRBD1 (7 bases). V lost 3 bases to trimming and J lost 7 bases, with 13 bases between them. Germline V gene sequence: CDR1 SGHAT, CDR2 FQNNGV. This CDR3 has 13 amino acids. The CDR3 sequence is CASSFRRGLEQYF. The CDR3 DNA reads TGTGCCAGCAGCTTTAGGAGGGGGCTAGAGCAGTACTTC.

J is TRBJ2-5 and V is TRBV19; 10 nucleotides match TRBD1. V dropped 8 bases and J dropped 5; count of bases not matched to a gene: 11. Germline values: CDR1 LNHDA, CDR2 SQIVND (reference sequence). This CDR3 is 15 amino acids long. The CDR3 nucleotides are TGTGCCAGTGGGGCGAGACAGGGGGCAAGGGAGACCCAGTACTTC. Amino acids: CASGARQGARETQYF.

The chain joins TRBV9 to TRBJ2-2; TRBD2 matches at 7 bases. The CDR3 is made up of 16 amino acids. The V segment lost 4 bases and the J segment 1 base; nucleotides outside the gene matches: 7. Germline V lookup: CDR1 SGDLS, CDR2 YYNGEE. This CDR3 is CASSKTSNMNTGELFF. DNA for the CDR3: TGTGCCAGCAGCAAGACTAGCAATATGAACACCGGGGAGCTGTTTTTT.

The rearrangement links TRBV4-3 to TRBJ1-3; TRBD1 might be the D (5 bases). Germline CDR1 reads LGHNA; CDR2 reads YSLEER. V lost 0 bases and J lost 6, with 15 bases in between. CDR3 size: 16 residues. The CDR3 here is CASSQDFGRAINTIYF. The CDR3 DNA reads TGCGCCAGCAGCCAAGATTTCGGCAGGGCCATAAACACCATATATTTT.

The DNA for the CDR3 is TGTGCCAGTAGTGTCACAGGGAATTACGAGCAGTACTTC. It specifies CASSVTGNYEQYF. V gene TRBV19 combines with J gene TRBJ2-7; the D gene is possibly TRBD1 (6 bases). Deletions cut 5 bases from V and 4 bases from J, with 12 bases between. The germline CDR1 and CDR2 sequences are LNHDA and SQIVND (reference sequence). This CDR3 has 13 amino acids.

V and J are TRBV6-5 and TRBJ2-7, with 10 bases aligning to TRBD1. The CDR3 consists of 14 residues. Germline V gene sequence: CDR1 MNHEY, CDR2 SVGAGI. J was trimmed by 4 bases and V by 5 bases; bases with no gene match: 5. This CDR3 reads CASSTGQGGYEQYF. The CDR3 DNA follows: TGTGCCAGCAGTACAGGACAGGGGGGGTACGAGCAGTACTTC.

The chain recombines TRBV6-1 with TRBJ2-3; D is uncertain. From germline, CDR1 is MNHNS and CDR2 SASEGT. The germline V and J ends were trimmed by 8 bases and 6 bases, with 15 bases remaining between them. There are 13 residues in the CDR3. DNA for the CDR3: TGTGCCAGCCGCAGGCCCCACTCGGATACGCAGTATTTT. Encoded protein: CASRRPHSDTQYF.

In this sample, this clone turned up a few times. This chain uses TRBV4-1 with TRBJ2-3; D uncertain. Germline CDR1 MGHRA, CDR2 YSYEKL. This CDR3 comprises 13 residues. Trimming removed 3 bases from V and 7 bases from J, with 11 bases in between. CDR3 protein: CASSHSQWNTQYF. The CDR3, as DNA: TGCGCCAGCAGCCATAGCCAATGGAATACGCAGTATTTT.

The chain links TRBV5-6 to TRBJ2-3, with a possible D match to TRBD2 (6 bases). Germline CDR1 reads SGHDT; CDR2 reads YYEEEE. V lost 2 bases to trimming and J lost 0 bases, with 10 bases between them. This CDR3 contains 15 residues. The chain's CDR3 is CASSFGTVSTDTQYF. CDR3 nucleotides: TGTGCCAGCAGCTTTGGGACTGTTAGCACAGATACGCAGTATTTT. The variable domain in full, completed from reference TRBV5-6 and TRBJ2-3, reads DAGVTQSPTHLIKTRGQQVTLRCSPKSGHDTVSWYQQALGQGPQFIFQYYEEEERQRGNFPDRFSGHQFPNYSSELNVNALLLGDSALYLCASSFGTVSTDTQYFGPGTRLTVL.

The chain links TRBV19 to TRBJ2-1; TRBD2 matches 12 bases. This CDR3 is built from 18 residues. Trimming removed 4 bases from V and 7 bases from J; junction bases left unmatched: 14. Germline V gene sequence: CDR1 LNHDA, CDR2 SQIVND (reference sequence). The CDR3 DNA reads as TGTGCCAGTAGTAGAGATACCCAAAGGACTAGCGGGAAAAATGAGCAGTTCTTC. Protein sequence: CASSRDTQRTSGKNEQFF.

This rearrangement joins TRBV4-2 to TRBJ2-1, with TRBD2 matching 14 bases. Germline V gives CDR1 LGHNA, CDR2 YNFKEQ. CDR3 size: 21 residues. Trimming removed 0 bases from V and 4 bases from J; junction bases left unmatched: 14. CDR3 nucleotides: TGTGCCAGCAGCCAAGAAGGAGGGCTGACTAGCGGGAGGGGGGTTTACAATGAGCAGTTCTTC. Encoded protein: CASSQEGGLTSGRGVYNEQFF.

This sequence joins TRBV5-1 and TRBJ1-1, with TRBD1 matching over 8 bases. Germline V CDR1 and CDR2: SGHRS, YFSETQ. V shed 2 bases, J shed 4 bases, and the junction held 4 bases outside the gene matches. The CDR3 spans 14 residues. CDR3 loop: CASSFQGAVTEAFF. CDR3 in DNA: TGCGCCAGCAGCTTTCAGGGGGCGGTCACTGAAGCTTTCTTT. Complete variable domain (other parts from reference TRBV5-1 and TRBJ1-1): KAGVTQTPRYLIKTRGQQVTLSCSPISGHRSVSWYQQTPGQGLQFLFEYFSETQRNKGNFPGRFSGRQFSNSRSEMNVSTLELGDSALYLCASSFQGAVTEAFFGQGTRLTVV.

The chain employs TRBV6-6 and TRBJ2-5, with 8 bases that match TRBD1. The V and J ends lost 6 bases and 0 bases, in that order; junction bases with no gene match: 9. The CDR3 spans 16 residues. Germline CDR1 reads MNHNY; CDR2 reads SVGAGI (reference sequence). The CDR3 DNA is TGTGCCAGCAGACAAAGACAGGGGCTCGACCAAGAGACCCAGTACTTC. It translates to CASRQRQGLDQETQYF.

J is TRBJ2-1 and V is TRBV30; D may be TRBD1 (6 bases). This CDR3 is 11 amino acids long. Trimming removed 3 bases from V and 7 bases from J, with 7 bases in between. Germline values: CDR1 GTSNPN, CDR2 SVGIG (reference sequence). The CDR3 is CAWSGQNEQFF. The DNA of the CDR3 is TGTGCCTGGAGCGGACAGAATGAGCAGTTCTTC.

The chain joins TRBV2 to TRBJ1-1, with a weak D call TRBD1 (5 bases). From germline, CDR1 is SNHLY and CDR2 FYNNEI. Trimming shortened V by 2 bases and J by 1 base, and 11 bases separated the two germline ends. This CDR3 is built from 15 residues. CDR3 amino acids: CASSEQGTGNTEAFF. The CDR3 DNA reads as TGTGCCAGCAGTGAACAGGGAACAGGGAACACTGAAGCTTTCTTT.

The chain has TRBV4-1 and TRBJ2-3; 9 bases agree with TRBD2. CDR3 length equals 18 residues. The germline CDR1 and CDR2 sequences are MGHRA and YSYEKL. J was trimmed by 1 base and V by 0 bases; bases with no gene match: 8. DNA of the CDR3: TGCGCCAGCAGCCAAGATCCGACTAGCGGCACGGGCACAGATACGCAGTATTTT. This codes for CASSQDPTSGTGTDTQYF.

This clone appeared a single time. This chain connects TRBV6-5 to TRBJ2-5; TRBD2 matches 8 bases. Per the germline V gene, CDR1 is MNHEY and CDR2 is SVGAGI. The CDR3 covers 13 residues. The V gene end was trimmed by 6 bases and the J gene end by 1 base; junction bases not matched to a gene: 1. The CDR3 protein is CASSGLAQETQYF. The CDR3 nucleotides are TGTGCCAGCAGCGGACTAGCCCAAGAGACCCAGTACTTC.

This clone appeared a few times. V usage is TRBV7-9 and J usage is TRBJ2-1, with 9 bases matching TRBD1. This CDR3 is 16 amino acids long. Germline V gives CDR1 SEHNR, CDR2 FQNEAQ (reference sequence). With 5 bases clipped from V and 5 bases from J, the junction kept 10 bases outside the gene matches. The CDR3: CASSGNRGPYNNEQFF. In DNA, the CDR3 is TGTGCCAGCAGCGGTAACAGGGGGCCGTATAACAATGAGCAGTTCTTC.

This chain uses TRBV30 with TRBJ1-2; TRBD1 might be the D (5 bases). The CDR3 is 14 residues long. V was trimmed by 3 bases and J by 3 bases, leaving 14 bases between them. The germline CDR1 and CDR2 sequences are GTSNPN and SVGIG (reference sequence). CDR3 region: CAWSPGGDHYGYTF. Written as DNA, the CDR3 is TGTGCCTGGAGCCCAGGAGGGGACCACTATGGCTACACCTTC.

The V and J genes are TRBV29-1 and TRBJ2-2; 7 nucleotides match TRBD1. The CDR3 extends over 14 amino acids. The germline CDR1 and CDR2 sequences are SQVTM and ANQGSEA. J lost 6 bases, V lost 1 base, and 5 bases had no gene match. The CDR3 loop reads CSVEGTGHPGELFF. DNA of the CDR3: TGCAGCGTTGAAGGGACAGGCCATCCCGGGGAGCTGTTTTTT.

The chain joins TRBV29-1 to TRBJ1-2; TRBD1 aligns across 7 bases. CDR1 and CDR2 (germline): SQVTM, ANQGSEA. The ends lost 3 bases at V and 4 bases at J; junction bases unmatched: 5. The CDR3 sequence is 13 residues long. The CDR3 here is CSVELGQAYGYTF. The CDR3 region has the DNA TGCAGCGTTGAGCTAGGACAGGCCTATGGCTACACCTTC.

The chain links TRBV6-5 to TRBJ1-1, with TRBD1 identical over 8 bases. The CDR3 extends over 14 amino acids. Germline trimming cut 6 bases from V and 4 bases from J; bases unmatched to any gene: 7. The germline CDR1 and CDR2 sequences are MNHEY and SVGAGI. CDR3 amino acids: CASRQNRGITEAFF. The CDR3, as DNA: TGTGCCAGCAGACAAAACAGGGGGATCACTGAAGCTTTCTTT.

The V gene is TRBV6-4, the J gene TRBJ2-3; possible D gene TRBD2, 6 bases. In germline, CDR1 is MRHNA, CDR2 SNTAGT. The CDR3 covers 16 residues. V lost 4 bases and J 2 bases, leaving 16 bases between the germline ends. This CDR3 reads CASSATRAGNTDTQYF. The DNA of the CDR3 is TGTGCCAGCAGTGCCACTCGGGCGGGAAACACAGATACGCAGTATTTT.

Regarding this clone: Within the sample, other DNA sequences also encode this same CDR3. This chain joins TRBV9 and TRBJ2-7; 9 nucleotides match TRBD2. CDR1 SGDLS and CDR2 YYNGEE come from the germline V gene. After removal of 0 bases from V and 3 bases from J, the junction contained 4 bases not matched to a gene. The CDR3 contains 15 residues. For the CDR3, the DNA is TGTGCCAGCAGCGTAGGGCTAGCGGGGAGCTACGAGCAGTACTTC. Protein product: CASSVGLAGSYEQYF.

This rearrangement joins TRBV21-1 to TRBJ2-7; no check of the table's D call, TRBD2, against the DNA was made. TRBV21-1 is a recognized pseudogene. This CDR3 region has 15 residues. CDR3 nucleotides: TGTGCCAGCAGCAAACGCGAGGGCCCGACATACGAGCAGTACTTC. It is translated as CASSKREGPTYEQYF.

This rearrangement joins TRBV7-6 to TRBJ2-1, with 9 positions matching TRBD1. With V trimmed by 2 bases and J by 6 bases, 5 bases remained unmatched. Germline CDR1 SGHVS, CDR2 FNYEAQ. This CDR3 region has 15 residues. The CDR3 sequence is CASSLLQGAPNEQFF. In nucleotides, the CDR3 is TGTGCCAGCAGCTTATTACAGGGGGCGCCCAATGAGCAGTTCTTC.